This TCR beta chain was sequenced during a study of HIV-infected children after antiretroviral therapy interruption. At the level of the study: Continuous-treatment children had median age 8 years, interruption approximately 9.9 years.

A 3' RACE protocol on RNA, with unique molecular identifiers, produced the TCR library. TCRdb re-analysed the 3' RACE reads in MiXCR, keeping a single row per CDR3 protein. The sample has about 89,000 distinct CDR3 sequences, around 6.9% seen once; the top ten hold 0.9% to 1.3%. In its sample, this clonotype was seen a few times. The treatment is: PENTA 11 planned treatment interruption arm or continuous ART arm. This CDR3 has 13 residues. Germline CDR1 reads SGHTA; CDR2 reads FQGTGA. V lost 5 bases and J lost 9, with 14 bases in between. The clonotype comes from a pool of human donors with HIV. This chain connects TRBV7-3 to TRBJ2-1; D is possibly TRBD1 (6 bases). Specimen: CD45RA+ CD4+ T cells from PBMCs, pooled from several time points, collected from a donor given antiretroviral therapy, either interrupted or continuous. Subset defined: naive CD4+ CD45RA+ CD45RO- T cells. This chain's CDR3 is CASSIRQESEQFF. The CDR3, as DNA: TGTGCCAGCAGCATAAGACAGGAATCTGAGCAGTTCTTC.